Sequencing of this TCR beta chain was carried out in a study of T-cell reconstitution after alpha-beta-depleted transplantation in children. Study results and caveats: It was surviving recipient T cells and thymic progenitors that gave some patients high TCRbeta diversity at day 60. Two months or so post-transplant, alpha-beta T cells reportedly derived from several hundred expanded graft clones. T-cell numbers and diversity one year post-transplant derived largely from freshly generated T cells.

As it was prepared, the TCRbeta library received unique molecular identifiers. TCRdb used MiXCR to reprocess the PCR reads, holding one entry per CDR3 protein. The sample lists around 490,000 distinct CDR3 sequences, approximately 10% occurring once. A word on this clonotype: As yet, its antigen is unknown.

The CDR3 runs to 15 residues. Trimming cost V 5 bases and J 8 bases; bases outside gene matches: 4. CDR1 and CDR2 (germline): SSHAT, FNYEAQ (reference sequence). The TCR sequence derives from a female patient aged 2-9 years who had a stem cell transplant for aplastic anemia, so the T cells may come from the graft donor. The sequences come from PBMCs, mostly from graft donor cells, collected 180 days after TCRalphabeta/CD19-depleted stem cell transplant. The chain recombines TRBV7-7 with TRBJ2-1; 15 bases align to TRBD2. CDR3 protein: CASSRRTSGRDEQFF. The CDR3 DNA is TGTGCCAGCAGCCGCCGGACTAGCGGGAGGGATGAGCAGTTCTTC. The full variable domain, its missing parts supplied by reference TRBV7-7 and TRBJ2-1, is GAGVSQSPRYKVTKRGQDVTLRCDPISSHATLYWYQQALGQGPEFLTYFNYEAQPDKSGLPSDRFSAERPEGSISTLTIQRTEQRDSAMYRCASSRRTSGRDEQFFGPGTRLTVL.